This T cell receptor beta chain stems from a study of human T cells and chemical hapten exposure (dated by TCRdb to the early 2020s). Some background on the complete study: For sensitization, 2% DPC in acetone was applied to a roughly 2 cm by roughly 2 cm area of upper inner arm skin. Weekly therapeutic DPC doses were additionally applied to the scalp of patients throughout the roughly 25-week study period. Patch testing was performed on the upper back with Finn chambers containing 0.01% DPC, and the patch tests were scored after 6 days according to International Contact Dermatitis Research Group standards. The patient cohort, mostly female, included alopecia areata with under or over 50% scalp involvement, alopecia totalis and alopecia universalis. Libraries were combined into a pool for sequencing, and differences in TCR yield between samples came mainly from small differences in library volumes within the pool. The study tracked peripheral blood TCR repertoire changes in vivo during primary and secondary sensitization to the hapten diphenylcyclopropenone (DPC) in alopecia patients. Patient blood was sampled pre-sensitization (week 0) and at 2, 6 and about 24 weeks after DPC sensitization. Under 30 alopecia patients gave blood for TCR sequencing at one to four time points (pre-sensitization, 2, 6 and 24 weeks).

The trim is 2 bases for V and 2 bases for J, with a gap of 9 bases between the germline ends. There are 14 amino acids in the CDR3, from cysteine to phenylalanine inclusive. Only the CDR3 portion is preserved as DNA: 42 bases, with reading frame beginning at the first base. The germline V gene (reference sequence) sets CDR1 to DFQATT and CDR2 to SNEGSKA. Paper-wide results and their limitations: The number of PT1 expanded TCRs positively correlated with patch test score, significant at thresholds 8, 16 and 32 but not 4. Repeated subsampling changed both the strength of the expansion versus patch-test correlation and the threshold at which that correlation became significant. Alopecia, a presumed autoimmune disease, was present in all patients, so the immune response of the patients might differ from that of healthy individuals. Compared with pre-sensitization or healthy control sets, expanded TCRs formed significantly more large CDR3 similarity clusters, which is consistent with antigen-driven responses. The number of TCRs above 1 in 1000 frequency did not change with DPC sensitization; there was no evidence of global repertoire structure alterations.

Ten or more counts support this clonotype. Its antigen is unknown. Base qualities were left out, and no much larger clone turns up one base away. In the paper's terms, the time point label means: pre-sensitization, week 0. Interpreted using the paper, the treatment or condition label stands for: therapeutic diphenylcyclopropenone sensitization with weekly scalp DPC. Blood at each patch-test visit was drawn before the patch test was applied. To be eligible, patients had to be aged 18 to 70, diagnosed with alopecia and judged suitable for DPC therapy, while pregnant patients were excluded. Total RNA was extracted from unfractionated whole blood that had been collected in Tempus Blood RNA tubes. Receptor amplification or capture employed RACE. The sequencing machine was a NextSeq 500. During library preparation, unique molecular identifiers were attached to individual cDNA molecules so that TCRs could be counted in a quantitative, reproducible way. From each blood RNA sample, both TCR alpha and TCR beta chains were sequenced. Processing in the source paper ran as follows. Samples had a median of approximately 93,000 TCRs, with a range from roughly 23,224 to 700,000. V, J and CDR3 annotation of the TCR reads was carried out using the Decombinator software suite. To make PS versus PT1 abundance plots, every sample was subsampled to the same number of TCRs (28,000). Expanded TCRs were defined as absent before sensitization and observed at least eight times at the 2-week time point. TCRdb itself trimmed the public reads at Q25 with fastp, ran MiXCR and retained productive beta chains. Here each entry gathers all rows of one CDR3 protein and keeps the most common genes and DNA. The V and J calls come from TCRdb's annotation, not from the publication. The sample contains tens of thousands of distinct CDR3 sequences, approximately 11% of them found a single time. The ten top clones hold about 5.2% of the sample.

The TCR sequence derives from a woman aged 45-65 years with alopecia areata. Some clones in this sample may be carry-over from other donors' samples. The chain links TRBV20-1 with TRBJ2-2, with no D gene named confidently. The specimen comprised whole blood, sampled in connection with sensitization to the hapten diphenylcyclopropenone (DPC). The nucleotide sequence reads as follows: TGCAGTGCTAGACTCGGTCTCAACACCGGGGAGCTGTTTTTT. Translated, this gives CSARLGLNTGELFF.